A selection of T cell receptor beta chains follows, all from one sample in a study of T cell changes during pregnancy in multiple sclerosis. Profiling relied on immunoSEQ multiplex PCR, and the TCRdb table lists in-frame clones only, not all of them. Found here are some 28,000 clones, approximately 90% of them singletons; the top ten hold about 3%. The specimen was CD4+ T cells from peripheral blood mononuclear cells, collected in the first trimester of pregnancy. All receptors come from a female donor in good health, enrolled as a control in a pregnancy study. CDR3s include the opening cysteine and the closing phenylalanine or tryptophan. D genes are given only for firm matches. Not all rows give a size; the values are once, few, many and, for expanded clones, a class.

J: TRBJ1-2; D: .; V: TRBV28; size: .; DNA: TGTGCCAGCAGACCAAGACAGGACTATGGCTACACCTTC; CDR3: CASRPRQDYGYTF
J: TRBJ2-2; D: TRBD2; V: TRBV10-1; size: once; DNA: TGCGCCAGCAGTGACCCGGGACTACCAAATAACACCGGGGAGCTGTTTTTT; CDR3: CASSDPGLPNNTGELFF
J: TRBJ2-2; D: TRBD2; V: TRBV18; size: few; DNA: TGTGCCAGCTCAAGCGGGGGGACCGGGGAGCTGTTTTTT; CDR3: CASSSGGTGELFF
J: TRBJ1-1; D: .; V: TRBV11-2; size: .; DNA: TGTGCCAGCAGCCTAGGAGGGGGTCGGACTGAAGCTTTCTTT; CDR3: CASSLGGGRTEAFF
J: TRBJ1-5; D: .; V: TRBV15; size: medium-sized; DNA: TGTGCCACCAGCAGAGACGGACATCTTAGCAATCAGCCCCAGCATTTT; CDR3: CATSRDGHLSNQPQHF
J: TRBJ2-3; D: .; V: TRBV14; size: .; DNA: TGTGCCAGCAGGCGGACAAACCCTGGGGCGCAGTATTTT; CDR3: CASRRTNPGAQYF
J: TRBJ1-3; D: TRBD1; V: TRBV19; size: .; DNA: TGTGCCAGTAGTTCCGACAGGGTTGGAAACACCATATATTTT; CDR3: CASSSDRVGNTIYF
J: TRBJ2-6; D: .; V: TRBV28; size: once; DNA: TGTGCCAGCAGTTTTCAGGCCTCTGGGGCCAACGTCCTGACTTTC; CDR3: CASSFQASGANVLTF
J: TRBJ2-5; D: .; V: TRBV28; size: .; DNA: TGTGCCAGCACGTCGGGGGGCGACCCCCAGTACTTC; CDR3: CASTSGGDPQYF
J: TRBJ1-2; D: .; V: TRBV7-9; size: few; DNA: TGTGCCAGCAGACCGACCGGACCGGGAGGCTATGGCTACACCTTC; CDR3: CASRPTGPGGYGYTF
J: TRBJ2-2; D: .; V: TRBV9; size: .; DNA: TGTGCCAGCAGCGAGACCGGGACAACGAACACCGGGGAGCTGTTTTTT; CDR3: CASSETGTTNTGELFF
J: TRBJ1-3; D: TRBD1; V: TRBV4-1; size: .; DNA: TGCGCCAGCAGCCAAGAGGGACAGCAGATTGGAAACACCATATATTTT; CDR3: CASSQEGQQIGNTIYF
J: TRBJ2-3; D: .; V: TRBV28; size: .; DNA: TGTGCCACCCATTCCAGGCGGACTAGGGGGGATACGCAGTATTTT; CDR3: CATHSRRTRGDTQYF
J: TRBJ2-1; D: TRBD2; V: TRBV7-6; size: .; DNA: TGTGCCAGCAGCCCTCTTGGGCTAGCGGGAGAAAATGAGCAGTTCTTC; CDR3: CASSPLGLAGENEQFF
J: TRBJ2-7; D: .; V: TRBV28; size: .; DNA: TGTGCCAGTATTGGCACTAGCTCCTACGAGCAGTACTTC; CDR3: CASIGTSSYEQYF
J: TRBJ2-7; D: .; V: TRBV2; size: once; DNA: TGTGCCAGCAGTGAAGCGGCCATATCCTACGAGCAGTACTTC; CDR3: CASSEAAISYEQYF
J: TRBJ2-7; D: .; V: TRBV2; size: .; DNA: TGTGCCAGCAGTGGGCTCTACGAGCAGTACTTC; CDR3: CASSGLYEQYF
J: TRBJ2-7; D: TRBD2; V: TRBV5-5; size: .; DNA: TGTGCCAGCAGCATGGGACTAGCGGCCTACGAGCAGTACTTC; CDR3: CASSMGLAAYEQYF
J: TRBJ2-1; D: TRBD2; V: TRBV28; size: few; DNA: TGTGCCACTGGACTAGCGGGAATTAATGAGCAGTTCTTC; CDR3: CATGLAGINEQFF
J: TRBJ2-5; D: TRBD2; V: TRBV9; size: .; DNA: TGTGCCAGCAGCGCTGGGACTAGCGGGGGGAGAGAGACCCAGTACTTC; CDR3: CASSAGTSGGRETQYF